These 4 T cell receptor beta chains were sequenced from one sample in a study of cytomegalovirus exposure and HLA in healthy donors. With 60 Vbeta and 13 Jbeta primers, the PCR was carried out. Repertoires were generated with immunoSEQ multiplex PCR, while TCRdb's copy carries only in-frame clones and drops some. The sample contains about 90,000 clones, approximately 60% of which appear only once. Sequenced: PBMCs. The receptor source for this set is a woman in her thirties in good health and CMV-seropositive.

This clone was seen only a few times. The chain couples TRBV29-1 to TRBJ1-1; TRBD1 agrees at 9 bases. Germline CDR1 is SQVTM and CDR2 is ANQGSEA. The V and J ends lost 6 bases and 4 bases, in that order; junction bases with no gene match: 6. This CDR3 contains 13 residues. The DNA for the CDR3 is TGCAGCGTCCGACAGGGGGGTGGCACTGAAGCTTTCTTT. This encodes CSVRQGGGTEAFF. The whole variable domain, remainder taken from reference TRBV29-1 and TRBJ1-1, is SAVISQKPSRDICQRGTSLTIQCQVDSQVTMMFWYRQQPGQSLTLIATANQGSEATYESGFVIDKFPISRPNLTFSTLTVSNMSPEDSSIYLCSVRQGGGTEAFFGQGTRLTVV.

The gene calls are TRBV5-1 and TRBJ1-3, with D tentatively TRBD1 (5 bases). The CDR3 runs 14 residues. Trimming left V 4 bases short and J 6 bases short, with 14 bases between. The germline V gene encodes CDR1 SGHRS and CDR2 YFSETQ. As DNA, the CDR3 is TGCGCCAGCAGCCCCCAGGGTACCGAAAACACCATATATTTT. Its protein is CASSPQGTENTIYF.

The rearrangement uses TRBV18 and TRBJ2-7; 8 bases match TRBD1. CDR3 length: 14 amino acids. V dropped 5 bases and J dropped 6; count of bases not matched to a gene: 9. The germline V gene has CDR1 KGHSH and CDR2 LQKENI. The CDR3 coding sequence is TGTGCCAGCTCATCAAGGACAGGGTCCCCCGAGCAGTACTTC. Amino acid sequence: CASSSRTGSPEQYF.

This chain joins TRBV19 and TRBJ2-5; D tentatively reads TRBD1 or TRBD2 (5 bases each). Germline CDR1 reads LNHDA; CDR2 reads SQIVND (reference sequence). V lost 4 bases, J lost 5 bases, and 14 bases lay in between. This CDR3 has 14 amino acids. Here the CDR3 reads CASSKEGRVETQYF. CDR3 bases: TGTGCCAGTAGTAAAGAGGGCAGGGTTGAGACCCAGTACTTC.